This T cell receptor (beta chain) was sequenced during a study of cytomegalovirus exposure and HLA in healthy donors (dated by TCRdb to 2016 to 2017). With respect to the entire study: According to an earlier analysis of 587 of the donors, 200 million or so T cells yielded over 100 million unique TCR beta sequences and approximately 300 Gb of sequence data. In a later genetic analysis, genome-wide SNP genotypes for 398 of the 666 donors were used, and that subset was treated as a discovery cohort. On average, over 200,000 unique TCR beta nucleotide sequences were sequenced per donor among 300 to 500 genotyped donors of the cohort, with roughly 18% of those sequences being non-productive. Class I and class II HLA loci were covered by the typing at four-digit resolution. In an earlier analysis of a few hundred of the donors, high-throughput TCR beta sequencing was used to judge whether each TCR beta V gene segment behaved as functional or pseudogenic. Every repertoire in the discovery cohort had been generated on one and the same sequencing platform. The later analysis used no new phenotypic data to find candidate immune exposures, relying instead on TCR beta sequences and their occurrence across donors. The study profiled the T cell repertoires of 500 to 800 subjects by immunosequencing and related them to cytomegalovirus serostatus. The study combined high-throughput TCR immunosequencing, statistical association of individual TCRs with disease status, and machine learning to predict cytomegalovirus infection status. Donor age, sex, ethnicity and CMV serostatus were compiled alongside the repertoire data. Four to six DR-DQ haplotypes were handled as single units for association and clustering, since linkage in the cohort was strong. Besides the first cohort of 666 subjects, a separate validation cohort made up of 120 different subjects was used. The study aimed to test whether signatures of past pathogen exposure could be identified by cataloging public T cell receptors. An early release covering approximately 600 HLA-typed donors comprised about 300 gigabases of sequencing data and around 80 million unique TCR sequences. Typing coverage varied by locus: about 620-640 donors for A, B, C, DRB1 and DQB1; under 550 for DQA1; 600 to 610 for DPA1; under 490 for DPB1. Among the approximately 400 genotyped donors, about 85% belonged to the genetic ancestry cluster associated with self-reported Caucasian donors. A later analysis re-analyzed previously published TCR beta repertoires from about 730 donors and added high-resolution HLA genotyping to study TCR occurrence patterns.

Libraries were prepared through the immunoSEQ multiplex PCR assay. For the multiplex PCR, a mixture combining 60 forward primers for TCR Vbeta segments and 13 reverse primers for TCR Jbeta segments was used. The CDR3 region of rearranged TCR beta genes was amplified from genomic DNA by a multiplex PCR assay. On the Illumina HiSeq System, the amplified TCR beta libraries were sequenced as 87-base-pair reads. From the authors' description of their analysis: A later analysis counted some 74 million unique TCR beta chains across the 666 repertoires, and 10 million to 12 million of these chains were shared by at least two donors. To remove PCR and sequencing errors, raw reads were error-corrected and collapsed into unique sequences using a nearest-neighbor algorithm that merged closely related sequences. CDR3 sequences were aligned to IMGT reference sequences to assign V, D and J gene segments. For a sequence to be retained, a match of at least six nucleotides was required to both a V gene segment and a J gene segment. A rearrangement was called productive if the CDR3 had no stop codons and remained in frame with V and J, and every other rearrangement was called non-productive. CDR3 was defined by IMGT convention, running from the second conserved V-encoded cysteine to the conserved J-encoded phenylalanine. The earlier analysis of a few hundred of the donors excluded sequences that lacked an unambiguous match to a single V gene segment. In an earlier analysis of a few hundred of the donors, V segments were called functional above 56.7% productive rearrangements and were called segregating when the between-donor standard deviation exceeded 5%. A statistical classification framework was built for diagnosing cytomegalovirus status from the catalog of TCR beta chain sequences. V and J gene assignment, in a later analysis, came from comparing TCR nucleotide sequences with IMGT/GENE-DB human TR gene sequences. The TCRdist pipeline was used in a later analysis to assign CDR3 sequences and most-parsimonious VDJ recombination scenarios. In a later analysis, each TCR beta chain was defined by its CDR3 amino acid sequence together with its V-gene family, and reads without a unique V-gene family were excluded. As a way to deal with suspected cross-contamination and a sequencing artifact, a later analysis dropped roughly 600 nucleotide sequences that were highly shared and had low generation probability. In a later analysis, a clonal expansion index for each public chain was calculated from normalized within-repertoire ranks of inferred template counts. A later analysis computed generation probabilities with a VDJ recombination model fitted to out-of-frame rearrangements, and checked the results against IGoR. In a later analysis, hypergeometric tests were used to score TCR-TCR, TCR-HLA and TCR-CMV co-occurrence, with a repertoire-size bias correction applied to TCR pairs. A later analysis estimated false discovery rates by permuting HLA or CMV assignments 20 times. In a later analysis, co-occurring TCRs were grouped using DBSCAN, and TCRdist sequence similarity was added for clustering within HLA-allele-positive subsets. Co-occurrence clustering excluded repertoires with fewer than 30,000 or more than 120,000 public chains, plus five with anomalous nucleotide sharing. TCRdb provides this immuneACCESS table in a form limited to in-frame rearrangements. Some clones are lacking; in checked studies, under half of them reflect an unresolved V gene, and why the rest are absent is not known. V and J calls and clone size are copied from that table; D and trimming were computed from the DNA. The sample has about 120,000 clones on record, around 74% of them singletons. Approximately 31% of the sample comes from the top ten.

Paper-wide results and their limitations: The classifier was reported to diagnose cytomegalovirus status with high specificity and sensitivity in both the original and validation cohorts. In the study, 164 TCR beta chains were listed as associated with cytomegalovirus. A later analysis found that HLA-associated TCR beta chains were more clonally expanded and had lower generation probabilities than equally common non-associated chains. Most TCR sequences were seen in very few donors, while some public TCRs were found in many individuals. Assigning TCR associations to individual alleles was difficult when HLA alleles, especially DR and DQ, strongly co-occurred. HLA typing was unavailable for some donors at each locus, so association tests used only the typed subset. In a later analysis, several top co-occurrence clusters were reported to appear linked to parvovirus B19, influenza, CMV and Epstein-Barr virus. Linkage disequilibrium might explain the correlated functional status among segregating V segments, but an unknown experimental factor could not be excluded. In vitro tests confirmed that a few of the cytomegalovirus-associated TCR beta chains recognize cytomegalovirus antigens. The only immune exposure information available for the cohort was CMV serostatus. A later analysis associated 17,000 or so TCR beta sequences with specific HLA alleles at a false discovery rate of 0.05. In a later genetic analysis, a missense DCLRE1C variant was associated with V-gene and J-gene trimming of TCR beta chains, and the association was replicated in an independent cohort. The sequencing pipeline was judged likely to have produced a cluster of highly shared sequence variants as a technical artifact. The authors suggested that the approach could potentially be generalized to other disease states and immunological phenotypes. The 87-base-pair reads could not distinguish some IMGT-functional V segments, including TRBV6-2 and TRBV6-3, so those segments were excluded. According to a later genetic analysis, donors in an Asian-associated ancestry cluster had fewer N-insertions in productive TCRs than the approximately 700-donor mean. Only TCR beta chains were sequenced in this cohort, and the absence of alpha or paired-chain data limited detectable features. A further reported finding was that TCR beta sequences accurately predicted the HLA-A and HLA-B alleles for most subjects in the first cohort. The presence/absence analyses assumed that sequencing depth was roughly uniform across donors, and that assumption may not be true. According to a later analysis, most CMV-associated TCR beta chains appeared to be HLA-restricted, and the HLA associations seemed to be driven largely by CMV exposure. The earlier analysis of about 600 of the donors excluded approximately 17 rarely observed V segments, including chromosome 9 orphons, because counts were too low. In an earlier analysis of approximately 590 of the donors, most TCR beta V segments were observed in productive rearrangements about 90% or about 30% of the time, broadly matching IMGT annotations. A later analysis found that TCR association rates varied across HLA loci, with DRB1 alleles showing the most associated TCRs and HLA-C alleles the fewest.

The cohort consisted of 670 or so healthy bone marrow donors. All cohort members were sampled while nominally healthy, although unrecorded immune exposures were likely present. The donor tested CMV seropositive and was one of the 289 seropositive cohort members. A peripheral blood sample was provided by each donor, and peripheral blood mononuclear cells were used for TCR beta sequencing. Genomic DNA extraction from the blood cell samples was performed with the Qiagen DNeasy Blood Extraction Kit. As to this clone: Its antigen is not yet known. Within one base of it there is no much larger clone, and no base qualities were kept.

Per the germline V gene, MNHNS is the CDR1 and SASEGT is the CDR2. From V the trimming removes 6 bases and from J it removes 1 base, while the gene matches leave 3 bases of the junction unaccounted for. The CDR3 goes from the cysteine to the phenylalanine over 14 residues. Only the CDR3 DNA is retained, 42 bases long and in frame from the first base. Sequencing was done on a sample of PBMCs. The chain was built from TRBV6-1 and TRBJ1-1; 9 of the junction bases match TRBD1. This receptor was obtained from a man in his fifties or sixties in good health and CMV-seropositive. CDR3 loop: CASRGTGRNTEAFF. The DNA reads TGTGCCAGCAGGGGGACAGGGAGGAACACTGAAGCTTTCTTT.